Sequencing of this T cell receptor beta chain was carried out in a study of blood T cell repertoires in COVID-19. Study background: Acute and convalescent COVID-19 specimens originated in the United States, Italy and Spain. Sources were T cells, B-cell-depleted T cells, or PBMCs; the material itself was cDNA or gDNA.

Seattle patients were enrolled while actively infected and followed longitudinally. The length of the CDR3 is 17 residues. Germline trimming cut 2 bases from V and 6 bases from J; bases unmatched to any gene: 8. The V gene's germline CDR1 is SGHKS and CDR2 YYEKEE (reference sequence). Method: immunoSEQ multiplex PCR; TCRdb's copy keeps in-frame clones and lacks some. The sample carries just over 300,000 clones, around 92% recorded once. The chain couples TRBV5-5 to TRBJ2-1; 13 bases agree with TRBD2. The sample comprised peripheral blood. The sequence came from a woman in her 30s with COVID-19, enrolled during active disease. For the CDR3, the DNA is TGTGCCAGCAGCTTCTTATCCGGGACTAGCGGGATCAATGAGCAGTTCTTC. Translated, it gives CASSFLSGTSGINEQFF.